This entry lists 10 T cell receptor beta chains sequenced from one sample in a study of blood T cell repertoires in COVID-19. Data came from immunoSEQ multiplex PCR; TCRdb stores just in-frame clones and leaves some out. The table has tens of thousands of clones, approximately 88% seen once. Source material: peripheral blood. The receptors come from a human donor in a cohort sampled during active COVID-19.

The chain carries TRBV7-2 and TRBJ2-3; TRBD2 matches 10 bases. CDR1 SGHTA and CDR2 FQGNSA come from the germline V gene. This CDR3 is 13 amino acids long. V dropped 5 bases and J dropped 10; count of bases not matched to a gene: 6. CDR3 nucleotide sequence: TGTGCCAGCAGCAACACCGGGACTAGCGCGCAGTATTTT. This encodes CASSNTGTSAQYF.

V gene TRBV6-1 combines with J gene TRBJ1-2, with D maybe TRBD1 (5 bases). This CDR3 is built from 13 residues. Trimming removed 3 bases at V and 4 bases at J, with 9 bases between. Germline V gives CDR1 MNHNS, CDR2 SASEGT. As DNA, the CDR3 is TGTGCCAGCAGTGAGGGGAGGGGCTATGGCTACACCTTC. Its protein product is CASSEGRGYGYTF.

The chain employs TRBV19 and TRBJ1-6; the D gene is possibly TRBD1 (5 bases). Germline CDR1 is LNHDA and CDR2 is SQIVND (reference sequence). The germline V and J ends were trimmed by 4 bases and 10 bases, with 14 bases remaining between them. The CDR3 totals 14 residues. CDR3 DNA sequence: TGTGCCAGTAGTACCAGTCAGGGAGGGTCACCCCTCCACTTT. The encoded protein is CASSTSQGGSPLHF.

The chain links TRBV19 to TRBJ1-2; the D is unclear. Germline CDR1 and CDR2: LNHDA and SQIVND (reference sequence). Trimming took off 5 bases at V and 5 bases at J, with 9 bases between the two ends. The length of the CDR3 is 12 residues. CDR3 region: CASSGHLYGYTF. The CDR3 coding sequence is TGTGCCAGTAGTGGCCACCTGTATGGCTACACCTTC.

The J gene is TRBJ1-2, the V gene TRBV12-3 or TRBV12-4; D unresolved. Trimming left V 6 bases short and J 7 bases short, with 9 bases between. The CDR3 consists of 11 residues. The CDR3: CASRSTIGYTF. Written as DNA, the CDR3 is TGTGCCAGCAGGTCCACTATTGGCTACACCTTC.

V gene TRBV7-9 combines with J gene TRBJ1-1; D is undetermined. The germline CDR1 and CDR2 sequences are SEHNR and FQNEAQ (reference sequence). The CDR3 consists of 12 residues. With 3 bases removed from V and 0 bases from J, the gap between germline ends came to 2 bases. CDR3 DNA sequence: TGTGCCAGCAGCTTCATGAACACTGAAGCTTTCTTT. Translation: CASSFMNTEAFF.

This chain's CDR3 is CASSSGRSGELFF. The CDR3 region has the DNA TGTGCCAGTAGTAGCGGGAGAAGCGGGGAGCTGTTTTTT. This sequence joins TRBV19 and TRBJ2-2, with 7 bases that match TRBD2. The ends lost 4 bases at V and 7 bases at J; junction bases unmatched: 3. CDR3 length: 13 amino acids. Germline V lookup: CDR1 LNHDA, CDR2 SQIVND (reference sequence).

The rearrangement links TRBV30 to TRBJ1-1, with TRBD1 as a possible D gene (6 bases). The length of the CDR3 is 15 residues. The V end lost 2 bases, the J end lost 1 base, and 14 bases lay between the germline ends. CDR1 and CDR2 from the germline V gene are GTSNPN and SVGIG (reference sequence). CDR3 loop: CAWSNPDRQNTEAFF. The CDR3 nucleotides read TGTGCCTGGAGTAACCCGGACAGACAGAACACTGAAGCTTTCTTT. The full variable domain, rest sourced from reference TRBV30 and TRBJ1-1, is SQTIHQWPATLVQPVGSPLSLECTVEGTSNPNLYWYRQAAGRGLQLLFYSVGIGQISSEVPQNLSASRPQDRQFILSSKKLLLSDSGFYLCAWSNPDRQNTEAFFGQGTRLTVV.

CDR3 in amino acids: CASSPREGGLYGYTF. CDR3 bases: TGTGCCAGCAGCCCTCGGGAAGGGGGCTTGTATGGCTACACCTTC. The gene calls are TRBV7-9 and TRBJ1-2; TRBD1 matches 7 bases. With 5 bases clipped from V and 5 bases from J, the junction kept 11 bases outside the gene matches. CDR3 length equals 15 residues. The germline V gene has CDR1 SEHNR and CDR2 FQNEAQ (reference sequence).

This chain uses TRBV28 with TRBJ1-2, with a weak D call TRBD1 (5 bases). Germline assignment: CDR1 MDHEN and CDR2 SYDVKM. This CDR3 has 15 amino acids. Trimming took off 3 bases at V and 2 bases at J, with 13 bases between the two ends. The CDR3 sequence: CASSFPRTRNYGYTF. The CDR3 DNA reads TGTGCCAGCAGTTTCCCTAGGACAAGAAACTATGGCTACACCTTC.